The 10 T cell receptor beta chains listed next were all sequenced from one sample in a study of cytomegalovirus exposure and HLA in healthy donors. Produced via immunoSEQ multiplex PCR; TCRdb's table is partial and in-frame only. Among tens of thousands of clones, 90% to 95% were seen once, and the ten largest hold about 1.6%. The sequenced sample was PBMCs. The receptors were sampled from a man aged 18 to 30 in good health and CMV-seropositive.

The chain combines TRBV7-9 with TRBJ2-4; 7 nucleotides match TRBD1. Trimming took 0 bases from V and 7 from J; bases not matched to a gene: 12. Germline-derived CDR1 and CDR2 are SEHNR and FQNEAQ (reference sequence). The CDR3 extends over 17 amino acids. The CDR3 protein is CASSLAGIRQGHNIQYF. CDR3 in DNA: TGTGCCAGCAGCTTAGCCGGGATTCGACAGGGCCATAACATTCAGTACTTC.

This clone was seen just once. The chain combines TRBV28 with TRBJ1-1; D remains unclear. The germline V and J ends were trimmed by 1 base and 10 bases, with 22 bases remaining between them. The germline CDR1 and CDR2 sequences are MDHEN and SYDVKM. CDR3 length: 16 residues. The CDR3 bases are TGTGCCAGCAGTTTATATGGGGTAGCTCCCCTAGGAGGAGCTTTCTTT. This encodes CASSLYGVAPLGGAFF.

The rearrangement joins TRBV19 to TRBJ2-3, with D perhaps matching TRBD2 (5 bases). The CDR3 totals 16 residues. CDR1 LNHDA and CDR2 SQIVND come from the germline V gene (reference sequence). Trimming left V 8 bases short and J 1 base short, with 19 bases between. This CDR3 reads CASSNRVPRGTDTQYF. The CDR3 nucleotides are TGTGCCAGTTCCAACCGGGTCCCGAGGGGCACAGATACGCAGTATTTT.

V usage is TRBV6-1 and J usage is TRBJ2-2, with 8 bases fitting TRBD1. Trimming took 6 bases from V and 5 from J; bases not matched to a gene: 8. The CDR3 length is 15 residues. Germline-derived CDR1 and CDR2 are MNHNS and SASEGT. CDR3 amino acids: CASRVTGVGTGELFF. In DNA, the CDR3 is TGTGCCAGCAGAGTGACAGGGGTAGGGACCGGGGAGCTGTTTTTT.

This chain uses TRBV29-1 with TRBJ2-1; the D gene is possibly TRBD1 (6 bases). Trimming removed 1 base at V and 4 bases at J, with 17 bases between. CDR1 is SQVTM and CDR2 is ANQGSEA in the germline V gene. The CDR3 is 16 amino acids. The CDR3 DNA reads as TGCAGCGTTGAAGGTTCCGGGACAAGCCGTTACAATGAGCAGTTCTTC. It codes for CSVEGSGTSRYNEQFF.

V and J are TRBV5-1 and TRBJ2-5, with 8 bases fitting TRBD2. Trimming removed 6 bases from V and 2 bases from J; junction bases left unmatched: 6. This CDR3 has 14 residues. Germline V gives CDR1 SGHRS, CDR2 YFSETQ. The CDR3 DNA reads TGCGCCAGCAAACGGGAGGGCCGGCAAGAGACCCAGTACTTC. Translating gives CASKREGRQETQYF.

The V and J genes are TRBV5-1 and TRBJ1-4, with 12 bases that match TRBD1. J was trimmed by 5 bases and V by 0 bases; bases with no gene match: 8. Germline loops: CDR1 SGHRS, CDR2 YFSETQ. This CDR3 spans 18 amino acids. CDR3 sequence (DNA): TGCGCCAGCAGCTTGGCCGGGACAGGGGGCGGGCGGAATGAAAAACTGTTTTTT. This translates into CASSLAGTGGGRNEKLFF.

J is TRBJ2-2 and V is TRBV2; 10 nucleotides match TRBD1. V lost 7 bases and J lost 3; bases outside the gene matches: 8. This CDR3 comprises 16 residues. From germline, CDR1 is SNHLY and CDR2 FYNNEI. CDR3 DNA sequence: TGTGCCAGCACCCTTTTTGGACAGGGGGACACCGGGGAGCTGTTTTTT. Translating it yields CASTLFGQGDTGELFF.

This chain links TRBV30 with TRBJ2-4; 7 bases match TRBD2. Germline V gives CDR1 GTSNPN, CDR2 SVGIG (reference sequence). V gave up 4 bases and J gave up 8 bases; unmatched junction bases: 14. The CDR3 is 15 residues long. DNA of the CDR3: TGTGCCTGGACCTTAAAGGGCGGGAGAAGGGACATTCAGTACTTC. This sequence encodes CAWTLKGGRRDIQYF.

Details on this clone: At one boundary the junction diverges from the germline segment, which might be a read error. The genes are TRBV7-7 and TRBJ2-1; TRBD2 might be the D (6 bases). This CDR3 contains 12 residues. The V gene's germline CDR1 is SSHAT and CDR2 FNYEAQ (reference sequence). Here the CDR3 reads CASSSPGDEQFF. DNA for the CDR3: TGTGCTAGCAGCTCCCCGGGAGATGAGCAGTTCTTC.